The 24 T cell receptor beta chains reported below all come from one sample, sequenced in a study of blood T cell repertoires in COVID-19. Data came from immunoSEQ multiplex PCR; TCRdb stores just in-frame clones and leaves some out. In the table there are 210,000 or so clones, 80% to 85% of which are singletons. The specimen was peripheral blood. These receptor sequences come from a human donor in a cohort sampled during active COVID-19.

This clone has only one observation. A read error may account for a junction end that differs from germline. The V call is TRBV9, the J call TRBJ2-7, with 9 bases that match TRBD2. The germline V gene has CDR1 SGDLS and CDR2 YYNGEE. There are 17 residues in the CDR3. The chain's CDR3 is CPPSVAGGLAGFYEQYF. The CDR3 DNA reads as TGCCCCCCCAGCGTCGCGGGGGGGCTAGCGGGGTTCTACGAGCAGTACTTC.

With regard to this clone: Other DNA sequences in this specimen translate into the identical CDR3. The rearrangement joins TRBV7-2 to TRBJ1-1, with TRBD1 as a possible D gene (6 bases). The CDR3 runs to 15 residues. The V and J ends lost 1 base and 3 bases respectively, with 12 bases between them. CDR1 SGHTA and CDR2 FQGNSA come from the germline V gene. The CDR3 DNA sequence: TGTGCCAGCAGCTTAGTAGGGGGAGGGTACACTGAAGCTTTCTTT. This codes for CASSLVGGGYTEAFF.

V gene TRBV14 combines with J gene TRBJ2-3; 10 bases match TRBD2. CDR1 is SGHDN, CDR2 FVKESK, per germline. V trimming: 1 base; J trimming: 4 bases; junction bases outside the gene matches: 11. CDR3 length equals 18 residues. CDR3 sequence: CASSQASSSGRTPDTQYF. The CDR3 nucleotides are TGTGCCAGCAGCCAAGCGTCCTCTAGCGGGAGAACCCCAGATACGCAGTATTTT.

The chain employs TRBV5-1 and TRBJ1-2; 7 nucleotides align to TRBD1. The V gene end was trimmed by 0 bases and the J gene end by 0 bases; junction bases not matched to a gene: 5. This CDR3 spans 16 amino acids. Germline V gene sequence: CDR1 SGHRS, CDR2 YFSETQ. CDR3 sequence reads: CASSLGGQLANYGYTF. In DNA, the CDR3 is TGCGCCAGCAGCTTGGGGGGACAGTTAGCTAACTATGGCTACACCTTC.

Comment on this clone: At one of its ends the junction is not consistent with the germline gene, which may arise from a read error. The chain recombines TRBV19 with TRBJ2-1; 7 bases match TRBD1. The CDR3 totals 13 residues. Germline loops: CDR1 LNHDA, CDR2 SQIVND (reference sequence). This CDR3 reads CTSSILRDSEQFF. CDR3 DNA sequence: TGTACCAGTAGTATATTAAGGGACAGTGAGCAGTTCTTC.

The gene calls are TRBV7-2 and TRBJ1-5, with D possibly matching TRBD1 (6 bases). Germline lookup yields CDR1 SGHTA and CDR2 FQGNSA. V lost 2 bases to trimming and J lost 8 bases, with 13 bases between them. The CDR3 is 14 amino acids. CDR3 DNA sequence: TGTGCCAGCAGCTTAACGACAGGCTGGGAGCCCCAGCATTTT. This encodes CASSLTTGWEPQHF.

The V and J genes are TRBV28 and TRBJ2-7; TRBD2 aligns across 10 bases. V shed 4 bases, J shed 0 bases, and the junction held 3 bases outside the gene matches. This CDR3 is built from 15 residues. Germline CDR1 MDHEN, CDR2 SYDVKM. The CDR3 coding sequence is TGTGCCAGCAGTTCTAGCGGGAGCGACTCCTACGAGCAGTACTTC. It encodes CASSSSGSDSYEQYF.

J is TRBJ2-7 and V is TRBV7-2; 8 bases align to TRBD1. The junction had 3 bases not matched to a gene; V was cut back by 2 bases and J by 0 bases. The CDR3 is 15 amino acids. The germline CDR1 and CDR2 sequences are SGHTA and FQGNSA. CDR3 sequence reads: CASSLQGADSYEQYF. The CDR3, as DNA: TGTGCCAGCAGCTTACAGGGGGCGGACTCCTACGAGCAGTACTTC.

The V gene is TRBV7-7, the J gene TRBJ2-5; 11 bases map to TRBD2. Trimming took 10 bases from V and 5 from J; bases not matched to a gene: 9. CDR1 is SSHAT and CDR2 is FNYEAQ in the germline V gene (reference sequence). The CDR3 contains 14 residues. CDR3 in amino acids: CATSLAGEDETQYF. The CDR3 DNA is TGTGCCACCTCACTAGCGGGAGAAGATGAGACCCAGTACTTC.

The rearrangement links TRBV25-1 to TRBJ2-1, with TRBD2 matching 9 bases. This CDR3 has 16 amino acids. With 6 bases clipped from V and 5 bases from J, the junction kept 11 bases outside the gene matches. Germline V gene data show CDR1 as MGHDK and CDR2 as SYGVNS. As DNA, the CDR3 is TGTGCCAGCAGGATTCAGGAGACTAGCGGCCACAATGAGCAGTTCTTC. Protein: CASRIQETSGHNEQFF.

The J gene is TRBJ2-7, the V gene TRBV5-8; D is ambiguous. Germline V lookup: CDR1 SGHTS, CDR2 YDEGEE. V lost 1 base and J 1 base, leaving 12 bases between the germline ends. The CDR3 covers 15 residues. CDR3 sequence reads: CASSLSGFPSYEQYF. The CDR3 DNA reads TGTGCCAGCAGCTTGTCAGGCTTTCCATCCTACGAGCAGTACTTC.

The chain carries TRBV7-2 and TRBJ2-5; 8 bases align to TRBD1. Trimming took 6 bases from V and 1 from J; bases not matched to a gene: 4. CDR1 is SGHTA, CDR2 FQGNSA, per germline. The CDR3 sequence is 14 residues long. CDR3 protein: CASSRTGGQETQYF. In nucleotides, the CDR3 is TGTGCCAGCAGTAGAACAGGGGGCCAAGAGACCCAGTACTTC.

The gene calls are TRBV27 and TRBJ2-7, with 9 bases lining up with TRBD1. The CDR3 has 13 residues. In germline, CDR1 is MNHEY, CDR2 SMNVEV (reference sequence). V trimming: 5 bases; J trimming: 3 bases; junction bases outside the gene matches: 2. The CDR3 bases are TGTGCCAGCAGTCCGGGACAGGGCTACGAGCAGTACTTC. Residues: CASSPGQGYEQYF.

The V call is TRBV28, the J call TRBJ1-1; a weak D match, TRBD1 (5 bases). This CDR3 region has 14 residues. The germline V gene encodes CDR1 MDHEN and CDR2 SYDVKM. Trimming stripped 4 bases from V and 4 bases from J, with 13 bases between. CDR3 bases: TGTGCCAGCAGTTGGGGCAGGGAGGGCACTGAAGCTTTCTTT. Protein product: CASSWGREGTEAFF. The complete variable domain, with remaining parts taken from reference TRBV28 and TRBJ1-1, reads DVKVTQSSRYLVKRTGEKVFLECVQDMDHENMFWYRQDPGLGLRLIYFSYDVKMKEKGDIPEGYSVSREKKERFSLILESASTNQTSMYLCASSWGREGTEAFFGQGTRLTVV.

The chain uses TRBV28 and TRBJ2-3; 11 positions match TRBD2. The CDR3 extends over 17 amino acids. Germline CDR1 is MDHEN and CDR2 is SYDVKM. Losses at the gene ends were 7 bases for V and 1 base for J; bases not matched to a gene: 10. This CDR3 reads CASTEGTSGSRTDTQYF. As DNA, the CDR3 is TGTGCCAGCACCGAGGGTACTAGCGGGAGCCGCACAGATACGCAGTATTTT.

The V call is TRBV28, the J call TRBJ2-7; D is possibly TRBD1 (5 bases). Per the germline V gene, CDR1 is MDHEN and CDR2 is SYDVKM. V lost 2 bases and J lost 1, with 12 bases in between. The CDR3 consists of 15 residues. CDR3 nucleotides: TGTGCCAGCAGTTTAAGCCAGGGATGGTCCTACGAGCAGTACTTC. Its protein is CASSLSQGWSYEQYF.

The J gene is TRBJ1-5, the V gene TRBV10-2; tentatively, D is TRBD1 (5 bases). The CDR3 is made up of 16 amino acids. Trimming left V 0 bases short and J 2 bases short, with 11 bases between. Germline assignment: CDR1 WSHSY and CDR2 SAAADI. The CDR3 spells CASSESRQGGNQPQHF. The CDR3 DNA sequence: TGCGCCAGCAGTGAGTCGCGGCAGGGTGGCAATCAGCCCCAGCATTTT.

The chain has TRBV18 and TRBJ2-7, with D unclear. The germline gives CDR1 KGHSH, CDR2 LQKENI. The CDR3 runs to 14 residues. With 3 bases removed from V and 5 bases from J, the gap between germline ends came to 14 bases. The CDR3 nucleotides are TGTGCCAGCTCACCCCGGCTAGGCGTCGACGAGCAGTACTTC. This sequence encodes CASSPRLGVDEQYF.

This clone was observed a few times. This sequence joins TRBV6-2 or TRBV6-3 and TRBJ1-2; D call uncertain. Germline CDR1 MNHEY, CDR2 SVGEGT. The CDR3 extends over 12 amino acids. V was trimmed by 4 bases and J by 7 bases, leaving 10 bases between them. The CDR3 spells CASSSGGSGYTF. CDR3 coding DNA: TGTGCCAGCAGTTCGGGTGGCAGTGGCTACACCTTC.

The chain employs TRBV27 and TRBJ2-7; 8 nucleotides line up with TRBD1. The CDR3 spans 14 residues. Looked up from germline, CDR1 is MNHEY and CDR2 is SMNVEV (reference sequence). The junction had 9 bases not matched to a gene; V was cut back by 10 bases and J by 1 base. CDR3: CAIPGQGLSYEQYF. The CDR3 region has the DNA TGTGCCATTCCAGGACAGGGTCTATCCTACGAGCAGTACTTC.

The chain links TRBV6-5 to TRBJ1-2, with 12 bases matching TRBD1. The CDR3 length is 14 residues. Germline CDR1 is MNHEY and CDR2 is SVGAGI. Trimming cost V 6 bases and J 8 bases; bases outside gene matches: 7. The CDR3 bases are TGTGCCAGCAGGCGGGACAGGGGGCTGTGGGGCTACACCTTC. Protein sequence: CASRRDRGLWGYTF.

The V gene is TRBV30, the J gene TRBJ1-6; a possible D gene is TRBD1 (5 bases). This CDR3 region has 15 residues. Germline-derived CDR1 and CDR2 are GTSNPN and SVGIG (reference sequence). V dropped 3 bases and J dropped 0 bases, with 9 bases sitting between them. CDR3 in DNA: TGTGCCTGGAGAAAGACAGCCTCCTATAATTCACCCCTCCACTTT. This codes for CAWRKTASYNSPLHF. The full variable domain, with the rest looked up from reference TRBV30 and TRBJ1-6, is SQTIHQWPATLVQPVGSPLSLECTVEGTSNPNLYWYRQAAGRGLQLLFYSVGIGQISSEVPQNLSASRPQDRQFILSSKKLLLSDSGFYLCAWRKTASYNSPLHFGNGTRLTVT.

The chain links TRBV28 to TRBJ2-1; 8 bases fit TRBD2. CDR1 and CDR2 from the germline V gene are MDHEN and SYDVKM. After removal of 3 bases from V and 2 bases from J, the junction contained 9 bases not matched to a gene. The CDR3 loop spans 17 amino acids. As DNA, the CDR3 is TGTGCCAGCAGTTTCCCTGAGCGGGAGATTACCTACAATGAGCAGTTCTTC. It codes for CASSFPEREITYNEQFF.

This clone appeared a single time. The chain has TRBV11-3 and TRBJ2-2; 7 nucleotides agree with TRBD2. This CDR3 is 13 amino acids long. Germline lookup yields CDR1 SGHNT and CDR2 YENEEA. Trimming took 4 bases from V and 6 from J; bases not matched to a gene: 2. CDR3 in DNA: TGTGCCAGCAGCTGGGGGGGGTCCGGGGAGCTGTTTTTT. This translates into CASSWGGSGELFF.